This T cell receptor (beta chain) was recovered during a study of blood T cell repertoires in COVID-19. Study at large: The analysed material was cDNA or gDNA that came from T cells, B-cell-depleted T cells, or PBMCs.

The data were produced by immunoSEQ multiplex PCR, yet TCRdb's version contains in-frame clones alone and is incomplete. This sample has roughly 200,000 clones, with approximately 80% found just once. V shed 4 bases and J 0 bases; nucleotides not matched to a gene: 9. The germline V gene has CDR1 SGHDN and CDR2 FVKESK. CDR3 length: 16 residues. The chain combines TRBV14 with TRBJ2-7; 7 bases are shared with TRBD2. The sequenced sample was peripheral blood. The receptor comes from a man in his fifties who had recovered from COVID-19. CDR3 DNA sequence: TGTGCCAGCAGCCTAAATTTCGGGACTATCTCCTACGAGCAGTACTTC. This encodes CASSLNFGTISYEQYF.